This TCR beta chain was retrieved from a study of CD8+CD57+ T cells in acquired aplastic anemia. Study in general: The sorted CD4+ and CD8+ cells yielded an average around 3.2 ug of DNA. Study observations and caveats: Patients and controls turned out to have some 30 CD8+ CDR3 sequences in common.

Points on this clonotype: What it binds is unknown.

CD8+CD57+ cell expansion had been shown by flow cytometry in patients chosen for sequencing. Every one of the patients had aplastic anemia (severe, acquired). The template used for profiling TCR beta VDJ and CDR3 was genomic DNA. TCRdb reprocessed the reads with MiXCR, giving one entry per CDR3 protein. The table shows 150,000 or so distinct CDR3 sequences, with around half occurring only once. In germline, CDR1 is SGHVS, CDR2 FNYEAQ. V shed 5 bases and J shed 6 bases, with 10 bases lying between them. The CDR3 extends over 12 amino acids. This receptor was identified in a human donor with aplastic anemia. The genes are TRBV7-6 and TRBJ2-5; D remains unclear. Material: sorted CD4+, CD8+, or CD8+CD57+ T cells (not recorded which) from PBMCs. CDR3 region: CASSDDSQTQYF. The CDR3 region has the DNA TGTGCCAGCAGCGATGACTCACAGACCCAGTACTTC.